The next 20 T cell receptor beta chains were all read from a single sample in a study of CD8 T cells in ankylosing spondylitis. General study points: One TCR beta motif, made up of roughly eight highly homologous variants, appeared characteristic of ankylosing spondylitis blood.

TCRdb ran MiXCR on the 5' RACE reads and lists one entry per CDR3 protein. Found here are roughly 440,000 distinct CDR3 sequences, under 20% of them singletons; the top ten hold approximately 1%. Antigens of these TCRs are unknown. Sequencing was carried out using blood, either unsorted or a sorted T cell fraction (not recorded which). The source is a male donor with ankylosing spondylitis.

The sample holds a few counts of this clonotype. This chain connects TRBV7-2 to TRBJ1-2; D unresolved. V was clipped by 0 bases and J by 0 bases, with 11 bases between them. The CDR3 has 16 residues. The germline gives CDR1 SGHTA, CDR2 FQGNSA. Here the CDR3 DNA reads TGTGCCAGCAGCTTAGCGGGCAGAACTACTAACTATGGCTACACCTTC. Amino acids: CASSLAGRTTNYGYTF. Supplemented by reference TRBV7-2 and TRBJ1-2, the full variable domain reads GAGVSQSPSNKVTEKGKDVELRCDPISGHTALYWYRQSLGQGLEFLIYFQGNSAPDKSGLPSDRFSAERTGGSVSTLTIQRTQQEDSAVYLCASSLAGRTTNYGYTFGSGTRLTVV.

The rearrangement links TRBV10-3 to TRBJ2-3, with 10 bases identical to TRBD1. The V gene's germline CDR1 is ENHRY and CDR2 SYGVKD. V was pared by 6 bases and J by 10 bases, with 4 bases of the junction left unmatched. This CDR3 is 12 amino acids long. The CDR3 loop is CAIRGTGDAQYF. DNA of the CDR3: TGTGCCATCAGAGGGACAGGGGATGCGCAGTATTTT.

This clonotype appeared many times. The rearrangement uses TRBV11-3 and TRBJ2-2; 9 bases map to TRBD1. Looked up from germline, CDR1 is SGHNT and CDR2 is YENEEA. The trim removed 5 bases at V and 3 bases at J, leaving 7 bases unmatched. This CDR3 spans 16 amino acids. CDR3 nucleotides: TGTGCCAGCAGCCCCCGGACAGGGGAGTACACCGGGGAGCTGTTTTTT. Translating gives CASSPRTGEYTGELFF.

This chain links TRBV29-1 with TRBJ2-5, with a weak D call TRBD1 (6 bases). This CDR3 comprises 13 residues. V lost 7 bases and J lost 2, with 14 bases in between. Per germline, CDR1 SQVTM and CDR2 ANQGSEA. For the CDR3, the DNA is TGCAGCGCCTACTCAGGGGATCAAGAGACCCAGTACTTC. Protein product: CSAYSGDQETQYF.

This chain links TRBV5-5 with TRBJ2-2; D possibly corresponds to TRBD2 (5 bases). CDR3 size: 13 residues. The germline V gene encodes CDR1 SGHKS and CDR2 YYEKEE (reference sequence). The V end was cut by 4 bases, the J end by 5 bases, with 9 bases between. The DNA of the CDR3 is TGTGCCAGCAGCCCGACGGGGACCGGGGAGCTGTTTTTT. It codes for CASSPTGTGELFF.

This clonotype was seen a few times. The chain couples TRBV28 to TRBJ2-7, with 11 bases that match TRBD2. Trimming at V came to 6 bases and at J to 6 bases, leaving 19 bases not matched to a gene. The germline CDR1 and CDR2 sequences are MDHEN and SYDVKM. This CDR3 is built from 18 residues. The CDR3 DNA reads TGTGCCAGCAGCACTCCTGCCCTCTTAGCGGGAGGGCCAGGCGAGCAGTACTTC. The encoded protein is CASSTPALLAGGPGEQYF.

This clonotype was seen a single time. The rearrangement joins TRBV5-4 to TRBJ2-3; D could derive from TRBD1 or TRBD2 (6 bases each). The germline gives CDR1 SGHNT, CDR2 YYREEE (reference sequence). V shed 6 bases and J shed 6 bases, with 14 bases lying between them. The CDR3 is 13 residues long. The CDR3 spells CASNPLGGDTQYF. CDR3 sequence (DNA): TGTGCCAGCAACCCCCTGGGGGGCGATACGCAGTATTTT.

The chain employs TRBV20-1 and TRBJ2-5; D may be TRBD1 or TRBD2 (5 bases each). V lost 3 bases and J lost 2, with 16 bases in between. Germline values: CDR1 DFQATT, CDR2 SNEGSKA (reference sequence). The CDR3 consists of 15 residues. The CDR3 nucleotides read TGCAGTGCTAGGACCGGGACGTCGAAACAAGAGACCCAGTACTTC. This gives the protein CSARTGTSKQETQYF.

This clonotype was detected a few times. The chain combines TRBV4-1 with TRBJ1-5; TRBD1 matches at 7 bases. CDR3 length equals 18 residues. Germline CDR1 is MGHRA and CDR2 is YSYEKL. V lost 5 bases and J lost 0; bases outside the gene matches: 13. The CDR3 DNA is TGCGCCAGCAGCGCCATTGACAGGGCTGGCTATAGCAATCAGCCCCAGCATTTT. Residues: CASSAIDRAGYSNQPQHF.

This clonotype was seen once. This rearrangement joins TRBV5-1 to TRBJ1-2, with 7 bases lining up with TRBD1. Losses at the gene ends were 3 bases for V and 6 bases for J; bases not matched to a gene: 5. Germline V gene data show CDR1 as SGHRS and CDR2 as YFSETQ. CDR3 length equals 13 residues. In DNA, the CDR3 is TGCGCCAGCAGCTCCGGGACAGAGAATGGCTACACCTTC. It yields the protein CASSSGTENGYTF. The full variable domain, rest sourced from reference TRBV5-1 and TRBJ1-2, is KAGVTQTPRYLIKTRGQQVTLSCSPISGHRSVSWYQQTPGQGLQFLFEYFSETQRNKGNFPGRFSGRQFSNSRSEMNVSTLELGDSALYLCASSSGTENGYTFGSGTRLTVV.

There are a few counts of this clonotype. The chain combines TRBV4-1 with TRBJ2-1; no firm D call. The germline V and J ends were trimmed by 1 base and 6 bases, with 7 bases remaining between them. This CDR3 region has 13 residues. Germline CDR1 reads MGHRA; CDR2 reads YSYEKL. The CDR3 reads CASSQVIVNEQFF. The DNA for the CDR3 is TGCGCCAGCAGCCAAGTGATAGTCAATGAGCAGTTCTTC.

This CDR3 reads CSADATGEDSTDTQYF. The CDR3 nucleotides read TGCAGTGCAGACGCGACAGGGGAGGATAGCACAGATACGCAGTATTTT. This chain links TRBV20-1 with TRBJ2-3; TRBD1 matches at 8 bases. The V and J ends lost 6 bases and 0 bases, in that order; junction bases with no gene match: 11. This CDR3 contains 16 residues. Germline V gives CDR1 DFQATT, CDR2 SNEGSKA (reference sequence).

The chain links TRBV6-2 or TRBV6-3 to TRBJ2-7; the match to TRBD2 covers 8 bases. V shed 7 bases and J 3 bases; nucleotides not matched to a gene: 8. CDR1 is MNHEY and CDR2 is SVGEGT in the germline V gene. The CDR3 runs to 14 residues. CDR3 in amino acids: CASKRTSSSYEQYF. CDR3 nucleotides: TGTGCCAGCAAAAGGACTAGCTCTAGCTACGAGCAGTACTTC.

This chain links TRBV25-1 with TRBJ1-5; D call uncertain. Germline lookup yields CDR1 MGHDK and CDR2 SYGVNS. The V end lost 3 bases, the J end lost 1 base, and 7 bases lay between the germline ends. The CDR3 spans 14 residues. CDR3 nucleotides: TGTGCCAGCAGTGATCTCTGGAGCAATCAGCCCCAGCATTTT. Residues: CASSDLWSNQPQHF.

The rearrangement joins TRBV5-1 to TRBJ2-7; D may be TRBD2 (7 bases). V was cut by 4 bases and J by 0 bases, with 14 bases left in between. Germline V gives CDR1 SGHRS, CDR2 YFSETQ. The CDR3 is 15 amino acids. The CDR3 spells CASSERGGLSYEQYF. CDR3 DNA: TGCGCCAGCAGCGAAAGGGGGGGCCTCTCCTACGAGCAGTACTTC.

This clonotype was observed a handful of times. This chain's CDR3 is CASSPGSGSEQYF. Here the CDR3 DNA reads TGCGCCAGCAGCCCCGGATCTGGGTCCGAGCAGTACTTC. V gene TRBV5-1 combines with J gene TRBJ2-7; D gene uncertain. CDR1 is SGHRS, CDR2 YFSETQ, per germline. With 4 bases removed from V and 6 bases from J, the gap between germline ends came to 14 bases. The CDR3 contains 13 residues.

This clonotype was detected ten times or more. The rearrangement uses TRBV12-3 or TRBV12-4 and TRBJ2-4; no firm D call. This CDR3 contains 14 residues. Between the trimmed V and J ends, which lost 2 bases and 3 bases, there was a span of 8 bases. CDR3 loop: CASSLLGGKNIQYF. In DNA, the CDR3 is TGTGCCAGCAGTTTATTGGGTGGCAAAAACATTCAGTACTTC.

This rearrangement joins TRBV20-1 to TRBJ1-2; 8 positions agree with TRBD1. Germline V gene sequence: CDR1 DFQATT, CDR2 SNEGSKA (reference sequence). The CDR3 sequence is 13 residues long. CDR3 protein: CTVPGQDYYGYTF. The CDR3 DNA is TGCACAGTTCCGGGACAGGACTACTATGGCTACACCTTC.

A few counts support this clonotype. The genes are TRBV2 and TRBJ1-2; D gene unclear. In germline, CDR1 is SNHLY, CDR2 FYNNEI. Trimming took 6 bases from V and 2 from J, leaving 13 bases between them. There are 14 residues in the CDR3. The CDR3 nucleotides read TGTGCCAGCAGGCTGCGGCAGTTAAACTATGGCTACACCTTC. Protein sequence: CASRLRQLNYGYTF.

The CDR3 DNA follows: TGTGCCAGCCGGGACAGGGGTGGTTCCGATACGCAGTATTTT. Its protein product is CASRDRGGSDTQYF. The rearrangement joins TRBV19 to TRBJ2-3; 10 bases are shared with TRBD1. The V and J ends lost 9 bases and 6 bases, in that order; junction bases with no gene match: 9. Per the germline V gene, CDR1 is LNHDA and CDR2 is SQIVND (reference sequence). This CDR3 is built from 14 residues.